The 12 T cell receptor beta chains below were found in one sample sequenced in a study of T cell responses to AZD1222 COVID-19 vaccine. The method was immunoSEQ multiplex PCR; TCRdb's version includes in-frame clones alone and lacks a portion of them. The sample records around 180,000 clones, 85% to 95% being singletons. The specimen comprised peripheral blood, sampled on day 0 of AZD1222 vaccination. The receptors were gathered from an adult in good health.

This clone was seen just once. The chain uses TRBV9 and TRBJ1-1; tentatively, D is TRBD1 (6 bases). The V and J ends lost 4 bases and 4 bases respectively, with 8 bases between them. The V gene's germline CDR1 is SGDLS and CDR2 YYNGEE. CDR3 length: 12 residues. The DNA of the CDR3 is TGTGCCAGCAGCTCACAGGGCACTGAAGCTTTCTTT. It translates to CASSSQGTEAFF.

V and J are TRBV2 and TRBJ1-1; D might be TRBD1 (6 bases). Germline V gene data show CDR1 as SNHLY and CDR2 as FYNNEI. Trimming took off 7 bases at V and 6 bases at J, with 30 bases between the two ends. The CDR3 loop spans 18 amino acids. The CDR3 DNA follows: TGTGCCAGCACGAGTGAAGTCGGACAGTGGTGGATTCGACCTGAAGCTTTCTTT. Protein product: CASTSEVGQWWIRPEAFF. Drawing the rest from reference TRBV2 and TRBJ1-1, the complete variable domain is EPEVTQTPSHQVTQMGQEVILRCVPISNHLYFYWYRQILGQKVEFLVSFYNNEISEKSEIFDDQFSVERPDGSNFTLKIRSTKLEDSAMYFCASTSEVGQWWIRPEAFFGQGTRLTVV.

The chain carries TRBV19 and TRBJ1-4; TRBD1 is a possible D gene (5 bases). With 5 bases removed from V and 4 bases from J, the gap between germline ends came to 17 bases. The germline V gene encodes CDR1 LNHDA and CDR2 SQIVND (reference sequence). This CDR3 has 16 residues. The CDR3 spells CASSATTGPLNEKLFF. CDR3 coding DNA: TGTGCCAGTAGTGCGACGACGGGGCCTCTTAATGAAAAACTGTTTTTT.

This chain links TRBV19 with TRBJ1-4; 7 nucleotides match TRBD1. The CDR3 length is 15 residues. With 3 bases clipped from V and 7 bases from J, the junction kept 8 bases outside the gene matches. The germline CDR1 and CDR2 sequences are LNHDA and SQIVND (reference sequence). CDR3 DNA: TGTGCCAGTAGTATCACCCGGACAGGTGGTGAAAAACTGTTTTTT. Translating it yields CASSITRTGGEKLFF.

This clone occurred a few times. Here the CDR3 reads CASSHSGTHSNQPQHF. CDR3 nucleotides: TGTGCCAGCAGTCATTCCGGGACACATAGCAATCAGCCCCAGCATTTT. The chain combines TRBV6-2 or TRBV6-3 with TRBJ1-5, with a weak D call TRBD1 (6 bases). The germline V and J ends were trimmed by 5 bases and 0 bases, with 14 bases remaining between them. The germline V gene has CDR1 MNHEY and CDR2 SVGEGT. The CDR3 consists of 16 residues.

This chain connects TRBV7-2 to TRBJ2-5; D is unresolved. V shed 4 bases and J shed 0 bases, with 6 bases lying between them. In germline, CDR1 is SGHTA, CDR2 FQGNSA. The CDR3 contains 13 residues. CDR3 protein: CASSSTNQETQYF. The CDR3 DNA reads TGTGCCAGCAGCTCCACTAACCAAGAGACCCAGTACTTC.

The chain uses TRBV7-9 and TRBJ1-3; no reliable D call. The CDR3 is made up of 13 amino acids. V dropped 5 bases and J dropped 6 bases, with 11 bases sitting between them. The germline gives CDR1 SEHNR, CDR2 FQNEAQ (reference sequence). CDR3 sequence (DNA): TGTGCCAGCAGCCTTCGGACCGAAAACACCATATATTTT. Translated: CASSLRTENTIYF.

This clone was detected only once. The chain uses TRBV7-9 and TRBJ1-2, with D hard to call. Trimming cost V 2 bases and J 6 bases, with 1 base left between them. Germline CDR1 reads SEHNR; CDR2 reads FQNEAQ (reference sequence). This CDR3 comprises 10 residues. For the CDR3, the DNA is TGTGCCAGCAGCTTAAATGGCTACACCTTC. Translation gives CASSLNGYTF. The complete variable domain, with remaining parts taken from reference TRBV7-9 and TRBJ1-2, reads DTGVSQNPRHKITKRGQNVTFRCDPISEHNRLYWYRQTLGQGPEFLTYFQNEAQLEKSRLLSDRFSAERPKGSFSTLEIQRTEQGDSAMYLCASSLNGYTFGSGTRLTVV.

The J gene is TRBJ2-1, the V gene TRBV29-1; TRBD2 matches at 7 bases. The CDR3 extends over 11 amino acids. CDR1 and CDR2 (germline): SQVTM, ANQGSEA. The CDR3 nucleotides read TGCACCGAGACTAGCTCCAATGAGCAGTTCTTC. It encodes CTETSSNEQFF.

This chain uses TRBV28 with TRBJ2-1, with no clear D. V lost 1 base to trimming and J lost 7 bases, with 11 bases between them. Germline CDR1 MDHEN, CDR2 SYDVKM. CDR3 length: 14 amino acids. In nucleotides, the CDR3 is TGTGCCAGCAGTTTATCGGACGGCTGGAATGAGCAGTTCTTC. Protein sequence: CASSLSDGWNEQFF.

The J gene is TRBJ1-1, the V gene TRBV4-1; a possible D gene is TRBD1 (5 bases). The CDR3 totals 13 residues. V was trimmed by 3 bases and J by 4 bases, leaving 9 bases between them. Germline values: CDR1 MGHRA, CDR2 YSYEKL. The DNA for the CDR3 is TGCGCCAGCAGCCATTGGGGGGGCACTGAAGCTTTCTTT. Its protein is CASSHWGGTEAFF.

V usage is TRBV7-9 and J usage is TRBJ2-2, with TRBD2 matching over 9 bases. This CDR3 comprises 15 residues. The V and J ends lost 2 bases and 8 bases, in that order; junction bases with no gene match: 6. Germline lookup yields CDR1 SEHNR and CDR2 FQNEAQ (reference sequence). CDR3: CASSLLGGRAGELFF. CDR3 DNA: TGTGCCAGCAGCTTACTCGGCGGGAGGGCAGGGGAGCTGTTTTTT.